This T cell receptor beta chain is from a study of blood T cell repertoires in COVID-19. About the study: PBMCs, B-cell-depleted T cells, or T cells were the source of the cDNA or gDNA that made up the material.

Produced via immunoSEQ multiplex PCR; TCRdb's table is partial and in-frame only. The sample holds about 250,000 clones, 88% seen once. Trimming removed 5 bases from V and 6 bases from J; junction bases left unmatched: 9. This CDR3 has 16 residues. Germline V gene sequence: CDR1 SGHTA, CDR2 FQGNSA. This receptor was obtained from a man older than 75 with acute or convalescent COVID-19. The chain carries TRBV7-2 and TRBJ2-3, with 12 bases fitting TRBD2. The sequencing sample was made of peripheral blood. CDR3 sequence: CASSPASGRVGDTQYF. The CDR3 nucleotides are TGTGCCAGCAGCCCCGCTAGCGGGAGGGTCGGGGATACGCAGTATTTT. Variable domain in full (rest from reference TRBV7-2 and TRBJ2-3): GAGVSQSPSNKVTEKGKDVELRCDPISGHTALYWYRQSLGQGLEFLIYFQGNSAPDKSGLPSDRFSAERTGGSVSTLTIQRTQQEDSAVYLCASSPASGRVGDTQYFGPGTRLTVL.